This record covers a single T cell receptor beta chain. Its target is unknown. Between about 18 and 33 mg of unsorted bulk tissue served as the source from which RNA and DNA were co-extracted. The sample comes from a study of tumor-infiltrating lymphocytes in primary liver carcinoma. Study results and caveats: A fraction of only about 7.5-24% of top clones appeared in all five tumor regions.

Germline V lookup: CDR1 KGHSH, CDR2 LQKENI. The CDR3 covers 15 residues. Deletions cut 8 bases from V and 1 base from J, with 18 bases between. TCR beta cDNA came from about 450 ng total RNA, primed with a constant-region primer. Slightly modified ARM-PCR served as the procedure for the TCR beta libraries. These libraries came from three rounds of nested multiplex PCR. Both of the initial two PCR rounds ran for 10 cycles and employed TRBV1-TRBV30 forward primers alongside a C-beta reverse primer. TCRdb analysed the multiplex PCR reads with MiXCR anew, one entry per CDR3 protein. This table has about 120,000 distinct CDR3 sequences, 50% to 70% appearing once.

The clonotype was recovered from a woman aged 60-75 years with primary liver carcinoma and hepatitis B virus infection. Sequencing was performed on liver tumor tissue from sampling region 1. Sample subset: tumor region T1, superior pole. This chain links TRBV18 with TRBJ2-7; D may be TRBD1 (5 bases). CDR3 protein: CASHRTRKGSYEQYF. The CDR3, as DNA: TGTGCCAGCCACCGGACAAGGAAAGGGTCCTACGAGCAGTACTTC.